These T cell receptor beta chains were read from a single sample in a study of regulatory T cells in long-lasting Graves disease. TCRdb re-called the multiplex PCR reads with MiXCR, one entry per CDR3 protein. Among some 450,000 distinct CDR3 sequences listed, around 24% were seen once. Sample: peripheral blood mononuclear cells (PBMCs), taken when the disease was refractory, from a patient treated with antithyroid drugs. These receptors all stem from a female donor with Graves disease. Each CDR3 is given with its conserved first and last residue. A D gene is named only where the DNA matches it firmly. Size values are once, few and many counts, or a class for expanded clones, and some rows have none.

>TRBJ1-6|-|TRBV7-2|TRBD1
CASSWEGQRNSPLHF
TGTGCCAGCAGCTGGGAGGGACAGAGAAATTCACCCCTCCACTTT
>TRBJ2-1|-|TRBV5-5|-
CASTTMAGSFNEQFF
TGTGCCAGCACCACTATGGCGGGATCCTTCAATGAGCAGTTCTTC
>TRBJ2-3|few|TRBV2|-
CASSGIRISTDTQYF
TGTGCCAGCAGTGGGATCCGCATTAGCACAGATACGCAGTATTTT
>TRBJ2-2|few|TRBV5-1|-
CASSLDVESTGELFF
TGCGCCAGCAGCTTGGATGTGGAAAGCACCGGGGAGCTGTTTTTT
>TRBJ2-1|-|TRBV7-2|TRBD2
CASSLEGRDYNEQFF
TGTGCCAGCAGCTTAGAGGGGAGGGACTACAATGAGCAGTTCTTC
>TRBJ1-5|many|TRBV20-1|TRBD1
CSASRTGSSSNQPQHF
TGCAGTGCTAGCCGGACAGGGAGTTCGAGCAATCAGCCCCAGCATTTT
>TRBJ2-7|few|TRBV5-4|-
CASSLADNYEQYF
TGTGCCAGCAGCTTGGCAGACAACTACGAGCAGTACTTC
>TRBJ2-5|-|TRBV20-1|-
CSARPPGEYQETQYF
TGCAGTGCTAGACCCCCGGGGGAGTACCAAGAGACCCAGTACTTC
>TRBJ2-7|-|TRBV25-1|TRBD1
CASSEETGFRGEQYF
TGTGCCAGCAGTGAAGAGACAGGGTTTCGAGGCGAGCAGTACTTC
>TRBJ1-1|-|TRBV12-3/TRBV12-4|-
CASSLGYARETEAFF
TGTGCCAGCAGTTTAGGGTATGCGAGGGAGACTGAAGCTTTCTTT
>TRBJ2-3|few|TRBV12-3/TRBV12-4|TRBD1
CASSSRTTGASTDTQYF
TGTGCCAGCAGTTCAAGAACGACAGGGGCTAGCACAGATACGCAGTATTTT
>TRBJ2-4|many|TRBV12-3/TRBV12-4|TRBD2
CASSFGGGTIQYF
TGTGCCAGCAGTTTCGGGGGAGGGACCATTCAGTACTTC
>TRBJ2-7|many|TRBV2|TRBD2
CASSAGPGGSYEQYF
TGTGCCAGCAGTGCGGGCCCGGGGGGCTCCTACGAGCAGTACTTC
>TRBJ2-7|-|TRBV29-1|TRBD1
CSVVGQGETYEQYF
TGCAGCGTCGTGGGACAGGGGGAGACCTACGAGCAGTACTTC
>TRBJ1-4|many|TRBV28|-
CASRLQVGVGEKLFF
TGTGCCAGCAGGCTCCAGGTCGGAGTGGGCGAAAAACTGTTTTTT
>TRBJ1-6|many|TRBV3-1|-
CASSQDFGSYNSPLHF
TGTGCCAGCAGCCAAGATTTTGGCTCCTATAATTCACCCCTCCACTTT
>TRBJ2-3|-|TRBV30|TRBD2
CAWSEQREADTQYF
TGTGCCTGGAGTGAACAGCGGGAGGCAGATACGCAGTATTTT
>TRBJ1-1|few|TRBV3-1|-
CASSQGGGQLTEAFF
TGTGCCAGCAGCCAAGGGGGAGGACAGCTCACTGAAGCTTTCTTT
>TRBJ1-2|few|TRBV27|-
CASSLMGGYGYTF
TGTGCCAGCAGTTTAATGGGTGGCTATGGCTACACCTTC
>TRBJ2-4|many|TRBV27|-
CASSSRGYGIQYF
TGTGCCAGCAGTTCAAGGGGTTACGGCATTCAGTACTTC
>TRBJ2-1|few|TRBV11-2|TRBD2
CASSSAGGPAEQFF
TGTGCCAGCAGCTCAGCGGGAGGTCCCGCTGAGCAGTTCTTC
>TRBJ2-4|-|TRBV2|-
CASSLAVKNIQYF
TGTGCCAGCAGCTTAGCGGTCAAAAACATTCAGTACTTC
>TRBJ2-1|-|TRBV2|-
CASSEGVAGYNEQFF
TGTGCCAGCAGTGAGGGGGTAGCAGGCTACAATGAGCAGTTCTTC
>TRBJ2-7|-|TRBV5-6|-
CASSLPAAKIYEQYF
TGTGCCAGCAGTCTTCCGGCGGCAAAGATTTACGAGCAGTACTTC
>TRBJ1-5|few|TRBV25-1|-
CASSVPPSRRGPQHF
TGTGCCAGCAGTGTCCCTCCATCACGTAGGGGGCCCCAGCATTTT
>TRBJ2-5|many|TRBV7-2|TRBD2
CASLSGSGSETQYF
TGTGCCAGCCTAAGCGGGAGTGGGAGCGAGACCCAGTACTTC
>TRBJ1-2|many|TRBV20-1|-
CSARDQEQINYGYTF
TGCAGTGCTAGAGATCAGGAGCAGATAAACTATGGCTACACCTTC
>TRBJ1-4|once|TRBV28|-
CASSLPGYNEKLFF
TGTGCCAGCAGTTTGCCCGGGTACAATGAAAAACTGTTTTTT
>TRBJ2-7|once|TRBV2|TRBD2
CASRRGATAGGPYELYF
TGTGCCAGCAGGAGGGGGGCGACCGCGGGAGGGCCCTACGAGCTGTACTTC